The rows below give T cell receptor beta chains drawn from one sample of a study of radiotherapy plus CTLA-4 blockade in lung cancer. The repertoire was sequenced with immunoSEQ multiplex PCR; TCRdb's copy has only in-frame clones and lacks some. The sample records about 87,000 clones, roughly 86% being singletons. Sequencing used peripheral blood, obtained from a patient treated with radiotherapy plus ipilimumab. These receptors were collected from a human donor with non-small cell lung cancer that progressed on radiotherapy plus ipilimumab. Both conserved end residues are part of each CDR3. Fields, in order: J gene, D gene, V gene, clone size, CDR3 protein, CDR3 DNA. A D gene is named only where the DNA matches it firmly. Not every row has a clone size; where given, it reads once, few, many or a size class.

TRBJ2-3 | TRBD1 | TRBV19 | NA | CASSPQGARTDTQYF | TGTGCCAGTAGCCCACAGGGGGCACGCACAGATACGCAGTATTTT
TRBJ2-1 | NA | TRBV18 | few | CASSPPGHNEQFF | TGTGCCAGCTCCCCTCCGGGGCACAATGAGCAGTTCTTC
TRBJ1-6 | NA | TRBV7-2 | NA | CASTESPVLAGSPLHF | TGTGCCAGCACCGAAAGTCCAGTTTTGGCGGGTTCACCCCTCCACTTT
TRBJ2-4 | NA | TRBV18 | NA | CASSPMAGVAKNIQYF | TGTGCCAGCTCACCGATGGCAGGAGTAGCCAAAAACATTCAGTACTTC
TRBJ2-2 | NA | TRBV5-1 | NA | CASSFSRDTGELFF | TGCGCCAGCAGCTTTTCTCGGGACACCGGGGAGCTGTTTTTT
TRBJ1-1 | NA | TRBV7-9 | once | CASSPRAFGTEAFF | TGTGCCAGCAGCCCCAGGGCTTTTGGCACTGAAGCTTTCTTT
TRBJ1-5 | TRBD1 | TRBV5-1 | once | CASSAGQGASNQPQHF | TGCGCCAGCAGCGCGGGACAGGGGGCGAGCAATCAGCCCCAGCATTTT
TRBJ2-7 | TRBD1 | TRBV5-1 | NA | CASQTGTGSYEQYF | TGCGCCAGCCAGACCGGGACAGGTTCATACGAGCAGTACTTC
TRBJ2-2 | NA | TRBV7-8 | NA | CASSHSGANTGELFF | TGTGCCAGCAGCCATAGCGGCGCGAACACCGGGGAGCTGTTTTTT
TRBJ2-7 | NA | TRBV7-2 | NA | CASSFNTGEQYF | TGTGCCAGCAGCTTTAATACGGGAGAGCAGTACTTC
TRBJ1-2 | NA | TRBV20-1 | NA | CSATDDLGYTF | TGCAGTGCTACAGACGATTTGGGCTACACCTTC
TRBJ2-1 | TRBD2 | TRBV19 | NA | CASKVRLAGSSYNEQFF | TGTGCCAGTAAGGTGAGGCTAGCGGGTAGCTCCTACAATGAGCAGTTCTTC
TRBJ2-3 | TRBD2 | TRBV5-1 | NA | CASSSLASGSFGDTQYF | TGCGCCAGCAGCTCTTTGGCTAGCGGGAGTTTTGGAGATACGCAGTATTTT
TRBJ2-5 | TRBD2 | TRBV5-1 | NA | CASSPGTIVPETQYF | TGCGCCAGCAGCCCTGGGACTATAGTTCCCGAGACCCAGTACTTC
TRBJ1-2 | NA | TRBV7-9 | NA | CASSPGTADYGYTF | TGTGCCAGCAGCCCAGGGACGGCTGACTATGGCTACACCTTC
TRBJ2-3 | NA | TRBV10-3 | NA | CAIRDGLTDTQYF | TGTGCCATCAGGGACGGTCTCACAGATACGCAGTATTTT
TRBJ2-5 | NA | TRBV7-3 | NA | CASSSTERGQETQYF | TGTGCCAGCAGCTCGACCGAAAGGGGACAAGAGACCCAGTACTTC
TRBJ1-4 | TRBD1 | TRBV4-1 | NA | CASRGGQGARREKLFF | TGCGCCAGCAGAGGCGGACAGGGGGCGCGGCGTGAAAAACTGTTTTTT
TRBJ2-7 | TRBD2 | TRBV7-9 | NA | CASSSGLAGSYEQYF | TGTGCCAGCAGCTCGGGACTAGCGGGTTCCTACGAGCAGTACTTC
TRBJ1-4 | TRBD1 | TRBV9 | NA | CASSVRPTGPATNEKLFF | TGTGCCAGCAGCGTCCGCCCGACAGGGCCGGCAACTAATGAAAAACTGTTTTTT
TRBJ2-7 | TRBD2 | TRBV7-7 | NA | CASSLGAGGEQYF | TGTGCTAGCAGCTTAGGTGCGGGGGGGGAGCAGTACTTC
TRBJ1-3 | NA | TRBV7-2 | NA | CASSLGGGPSSGNTIYF | TGTGCCAGCAGCTTAGGAGGAGGTCCGTCCTCTGGAAACACCATATATTTT
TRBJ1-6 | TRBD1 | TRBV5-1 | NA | CASSQNRGSSYNSPLHF | TGCGCCAGCAGCCAAAACAGGGGTAGCTCCTATAATTCACCCCTCCACTTT
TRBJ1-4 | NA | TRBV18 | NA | CASSPSVINEKLFF | TGTGCCAGCTCACCTTCAGTCATTAATGAAAAACTGTTTTTT
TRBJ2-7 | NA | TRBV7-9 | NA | CASSLPGAFSYEQYF | TGTGCCAGCAGCTTGCCGGGAGCATTCAGCTACGAGCAGTACTTC
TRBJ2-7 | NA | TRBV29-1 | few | CSVETVSYEQYF | TGCAGCGTTGAGACAGTCTCCTACGAGCAGTACTTC
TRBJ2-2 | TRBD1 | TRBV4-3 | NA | CASSQDGDSYTGELFF | TGCGCCAGCAGCCAAGATGGGGACAGTTACACCGGGGAGCTGTTTTTT
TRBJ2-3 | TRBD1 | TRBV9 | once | CASTSGTGATGDTQYF | TGTGCCAGCACCTCAGGAACAGGGGCGACCGGAGATACGCAGTATTTT
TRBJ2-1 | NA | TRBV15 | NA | CATSIGQSREQFF | TGTGCCACCAGCATCGGACAGAGCCGAGAGCAGTTCTTC
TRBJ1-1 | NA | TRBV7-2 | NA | CASSSRDRRREAFF | TGTGCCAGCAGCTCCCGGGATCGTCGTCGGGAGGCTTTCTTT
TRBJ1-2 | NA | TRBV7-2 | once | CASSLVGVNYGYTF | TGTGCCAGCAGCTTAGTGGGAGTCAACTATGGCTACACCTTC
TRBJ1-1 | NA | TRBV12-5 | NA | CASGSQLGLEAFF | TGTGCTAGTGGTTCCCAGTTGGGGCTTGAAGCTTTCTTT
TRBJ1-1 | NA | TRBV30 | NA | CASAPRDLPRGSWGTEAFF | TGTGCCTCCGCGCCGCGGGACCTTCCTAGAGGGTCCTGGGGCACTGAAGCTTTCTTT
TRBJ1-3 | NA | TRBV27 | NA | CASSLSGTYGNTIYF | TGTGCCAGCAGTTTATCCGGGACGTATGGAAACACCATATATTTT
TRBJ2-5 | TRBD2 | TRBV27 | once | CASISRGRDPNSNSEETQYF | TGTGCCAGCATCTCACGCGGGAGGGACCCTAACTCCAATTCCGAAGAGACCCAGTACTTC
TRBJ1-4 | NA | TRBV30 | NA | CAWSSQGPEKLFF | TGTGCCTGGAGTAGTCAGGGTCCGGAAAAACTGTTTTTT
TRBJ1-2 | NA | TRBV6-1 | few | CASSEEAGNYGYTF | TGTGCCAGCAGTGAAGAGGCAGGGAACTATGGCTACACCTTC
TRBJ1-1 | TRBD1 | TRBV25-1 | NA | CASRFTGTGGAYTEAFF | TGTGCCAGCAGGTTCACCGGGACAGGGGGCGCCTACACTGAAGCTTTCTTT
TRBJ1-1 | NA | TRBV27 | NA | CASSLKGDLNTEAFF | TGTGCCAGCAGTCTAAAGGGGGATTTGAACACTGAAGCTTTCTTT
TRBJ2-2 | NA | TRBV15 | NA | CATSRAGELFF | TGTGCCACCAGTCGGGCCGGGGAGCTGTTTTTT
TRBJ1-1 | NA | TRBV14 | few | CASSQLTTNTEAFF | TGTGCCAGCAGCCAACTTACAACGAACACTGAAGCTTTCTTT
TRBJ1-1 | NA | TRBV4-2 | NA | CASSQLRHTEAFF | TGTGCCAGCAGCCAATTGCGGCACACTGAAGCTTTCTTT
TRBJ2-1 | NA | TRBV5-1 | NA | CASRGDASSYNEQFF | TGCGCCAGCAGGGGGGACGCGAGCTCCTACAATGAGCAGTTCTTC
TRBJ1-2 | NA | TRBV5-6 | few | CASSYSNYGYTF | TGTGCCAGCAGCTACAGTAACTATGGCTACACCTTC
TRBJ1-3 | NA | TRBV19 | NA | CASRRQESGNTIYF | TGTGCCAGTAGGCGACAGGAATCTGGAAACACCATATATTTT
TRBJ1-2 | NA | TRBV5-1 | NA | CASSPDGGYGYTF | TGCGCCAGCAGCCCGGACGGTGGCTATGGCTACACCTTC
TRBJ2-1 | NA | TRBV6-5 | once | CASSYGGLSYNEQFF | TGTGCCAGCAGTTATGGGGGGCTCTCCTACAATGAGCAGTTCTTC
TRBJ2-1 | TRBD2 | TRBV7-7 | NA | CASSPTQRGLQFF | TGTGCTAGCAGCCCTACACAGCGGGGGCTTCAGTTCTTC
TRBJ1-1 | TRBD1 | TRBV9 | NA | CASSARDSGNYAFF | TGTGCCAGCAGCGCCCGGGACAGCGGAAATTATGCTTTCTTT
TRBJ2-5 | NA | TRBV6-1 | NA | CASSEHGLLVLQETQYF | TGTGCCAGCAGTGAACACGGTCTATTGGTCCTACAAGAGACCCAGTACTTC
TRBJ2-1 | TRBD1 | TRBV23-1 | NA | CASTPGQLNEQFF | TGCGCCAGCACCCCGGGACAGCTAAATGAGCAGTTCTTC
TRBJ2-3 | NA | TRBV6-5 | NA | CASSYRSGADTQYF | TGTGCCAGCAGTTACAGGTCGGGAGCGGATACGCAGTATTTT
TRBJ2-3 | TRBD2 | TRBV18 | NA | CASSLPGTSGVDTQYF | TGTGCCAGCTCACTCCCCGGGACTAGCGGGGTGGATACGCAGTATTTT
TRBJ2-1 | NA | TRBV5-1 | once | CASSPGGIPSYNEQFF | TGCGCCAGCAGCCCTGGTGGTATTCCCTCCTACAATGAGCAGTTCTTC
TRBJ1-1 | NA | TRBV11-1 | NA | CASSLGTEAFF | TGTGCCAGCAGCTTGGGCACTGAAGCTTTCTTT
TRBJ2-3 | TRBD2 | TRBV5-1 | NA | CASSGGTSGPAAPRYF | TGCGCCAGCAGCGGGGGGACTAGCGGGCCCGCCGCCCCGAGGTATTTT
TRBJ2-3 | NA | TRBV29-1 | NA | CSAPHEDTQYF | TGCAGCGCCCCCCACGAAGATACGCAGTATTTT
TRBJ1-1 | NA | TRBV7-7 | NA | CASSFGLNTEAFF | TGTGCCAGCAGCTTTGGCCTGAACACTGAAGCTTTCTTT
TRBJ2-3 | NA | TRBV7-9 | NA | CASSFSASGTDTQYF | TGTGCCAGCAGCTTTTCGGCTAGCGGCACAGATACGCAGTATTTT